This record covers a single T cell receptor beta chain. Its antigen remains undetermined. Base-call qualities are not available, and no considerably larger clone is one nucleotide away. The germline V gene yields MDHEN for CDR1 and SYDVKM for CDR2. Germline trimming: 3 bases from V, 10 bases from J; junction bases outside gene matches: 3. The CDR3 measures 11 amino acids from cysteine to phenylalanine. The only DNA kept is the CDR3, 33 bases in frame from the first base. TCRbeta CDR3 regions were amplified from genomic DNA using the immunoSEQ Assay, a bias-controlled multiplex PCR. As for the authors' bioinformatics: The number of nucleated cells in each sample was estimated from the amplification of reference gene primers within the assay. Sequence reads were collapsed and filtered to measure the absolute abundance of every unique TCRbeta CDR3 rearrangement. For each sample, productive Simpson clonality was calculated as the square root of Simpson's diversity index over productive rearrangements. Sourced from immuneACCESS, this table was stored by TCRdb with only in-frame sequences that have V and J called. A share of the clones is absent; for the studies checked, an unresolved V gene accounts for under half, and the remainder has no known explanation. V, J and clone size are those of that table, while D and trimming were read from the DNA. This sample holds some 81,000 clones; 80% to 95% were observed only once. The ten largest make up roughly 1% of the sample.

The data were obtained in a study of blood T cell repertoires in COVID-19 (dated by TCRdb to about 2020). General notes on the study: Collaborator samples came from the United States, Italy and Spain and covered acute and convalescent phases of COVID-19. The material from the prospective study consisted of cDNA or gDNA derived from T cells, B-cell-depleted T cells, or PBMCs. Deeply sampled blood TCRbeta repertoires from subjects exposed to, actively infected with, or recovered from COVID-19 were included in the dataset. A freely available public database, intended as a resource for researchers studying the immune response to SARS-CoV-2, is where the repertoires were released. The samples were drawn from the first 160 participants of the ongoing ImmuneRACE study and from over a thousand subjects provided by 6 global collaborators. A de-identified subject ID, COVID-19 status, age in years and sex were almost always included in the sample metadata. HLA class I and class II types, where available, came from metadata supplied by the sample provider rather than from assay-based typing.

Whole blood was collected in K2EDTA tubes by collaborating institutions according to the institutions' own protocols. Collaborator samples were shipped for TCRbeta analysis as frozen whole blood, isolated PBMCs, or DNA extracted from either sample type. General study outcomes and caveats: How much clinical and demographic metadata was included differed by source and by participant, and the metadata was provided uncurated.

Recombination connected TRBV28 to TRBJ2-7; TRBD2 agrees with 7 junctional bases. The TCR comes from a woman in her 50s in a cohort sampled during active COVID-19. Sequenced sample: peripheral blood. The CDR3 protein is CASSLGGDQYF. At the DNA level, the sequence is TGTGCCAGCAGTTTGGGAGGGGACCAGTACTTC.